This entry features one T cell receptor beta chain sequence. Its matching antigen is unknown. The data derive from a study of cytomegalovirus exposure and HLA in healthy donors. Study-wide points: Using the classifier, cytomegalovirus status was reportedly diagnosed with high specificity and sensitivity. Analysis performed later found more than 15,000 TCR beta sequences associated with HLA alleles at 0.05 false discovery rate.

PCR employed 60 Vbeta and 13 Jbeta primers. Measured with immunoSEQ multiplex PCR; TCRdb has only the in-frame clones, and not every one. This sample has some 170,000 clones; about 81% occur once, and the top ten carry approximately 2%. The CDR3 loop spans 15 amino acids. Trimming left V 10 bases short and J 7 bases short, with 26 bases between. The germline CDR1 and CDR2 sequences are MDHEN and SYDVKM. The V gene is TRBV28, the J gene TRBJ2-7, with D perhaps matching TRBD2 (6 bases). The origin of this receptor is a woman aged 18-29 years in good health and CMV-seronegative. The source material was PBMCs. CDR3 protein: CATVAGLATDSEQYF. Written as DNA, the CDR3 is TGTGCCACCGTGGCAGGGCTAGCGACCGATAGTGAGCAGTACTTC.